Listed here are 6 T cell receptor beta chains from one sample, sequenced in a study of blood T cell repertoires in COVID-19. The data were produced by immunoSEQ multiplex PCR, yet TCRdb's version contains in-frame clones alone and is incomplete. The sample holds a few hundred thousand clones, 80% to 90% seen once. Sequenced input: peripheral blood. These receptors were collected from a woman aged 80 or older with acute or convalescent COVID-19.

The rearrangement links TRBV29-1 to TRBJ1-1; D ambiguous. Looked up from germline, CDR1 is SQVTM and CDR2 is ANQGSEA. V lost 6 bases, J lost 1 base, and 6 bases lay in between. This CDR3 region has 11 residues. The CDR3 reads CSVTENTEAFF. CDR3 in DNA: TGCAGCGTCACAGAGAACACTGAAGCTTTCTTT.

This clone was observed a few times. The chain employs TRBV5-1 and TRBJ1-2; D may be TRBD1 (5 bases). The CDR3 spans 14 residues. V was trimmed by 6 bases and J by 0 bases, leaving 12 bases between them. Germline V gives CDR1 SGHRS, CDR2 YFSETQ. CDR3 sequence: CASTSGLPNYGYTF. CDR3 nucleotide sequence: TGCGCCAGCACGTCGGGACTTCCTAACTATGGCTACACCTTC.

The V gene is TRBV15, the J gene TRBJ1-2, with 10 bases fitting TRBD1. In germline, CDR1 is LNHNV, CDR2 YYDKDF (reference sequence). J was trimmed by 4 bases and V by 4 bases; bases with no gene match: 6. The CDR3 has 15 amino acids. The CDR3 is CATSKETGGGYGYTF. As DNA, the CDR3 is TGTGCCACCAGCAAGGAGACAGGGGGCGGCTATGGCTACACCTTC. The whole variable domain, filled in from reference TRBV15 and TRBJ1-2, reads DAMVIQNPRYQVTQFGKPVTLSCSQTLNHNVMYWYQQKSSQAPKLLFHYYDKDFNNEADTPDNFQSRRPNTSFCFLDIRSPGLGDTAMYLCATSKETGGGYGYTFGSGTRLTVV.

The chain is built from TRBV6-6 and TRBJ2-1, with TRBD1 matching over 7 bases. Trimming cost V 5 bases and J 2 bases; bases outside gene matches: 6. The CDR3 covers 15 residues. CDR1 MNHNY and CDR2 SVGAGI come from the germline V gene (reference sequence). The CDR3 DNA follows: TGTGCCAGCAGTACCGGACAGGCAACCTACAATGAGCAGTTCTTC. As protein: CASSTGQATYNEQFF.

Written as DNA, the CDR3 is TGTGCCAGCAGTTTGGGACAGGATAATTTTGAGGTTGAAGCTTTCTTT. Translated, it gives CASSLGQDNFEVEAFF. The V call is TRBV27, the J call TRBJ1-1; 8 bases are shared with TRBD1. Per the germline V gene, CDR1 is MNHEY and CDR2 is SMNVEV (reference sequence). With V trimmed by 3 bases and J by 7 bases, 13 bases remained unmatched. There are 16 residues in the CDR3.

This chain uses TRBV5-6 with TRBJ2-2, with TRBD1 identical over 8 bases. The length of the CDR3 is 14 residues. Germline CDR1 reads SGHDT; CDR2 reads YYEEEE. The junction had 5 bases not matched to a gene; V was cut back by 4 bases and J by 6 bases. The CDR3 nucleotides read TGTGCCAGCAGCCCGACAGGGGTTGCCGGGGAGCTGTTTTTT. It translates to CASSPTGVAGELFF.